This T cell receptor beta chain was recorded in a study of blood T cell repertoires in COVID-19. Overall study context: Sample material is recorded as cDNA or gDNA derived from T cells, B-cell-depleted T cells, or PBMCs.

Authors' data handling: The assay estimated nucleated cells by amplifying reference gene primers. Produced via immunoSEQ multiplex PCR; TCRdb's table is partial and in-frame only. The V and J calls and clone size are taken from that table; D and trimming were inferred from the DNA. Of under 350,000 clones in the sample, about nine tenths are singletons; the top ten hold roughly 2.1%. This clone was seen just once. CDR1 is SEHNR, CDR2 FQNEAQ, per germline (reference sequence). After removal of 8 bases from V and 8 bases from J, the junction contained 6 bases not matched to a gene. The CDR3 loop spans 12 amino acids.

This sequence joins TRBV7-9 and TRBJ1-3, with TRBD1 matching over 7 bases. The source material was peripheral blood. This clonotype was obtained from a man aged 45-65 years with acute or convalescent COVID-19. The DNA of the CDR3 is TGTGCCAGCCACAGGGGCGAGGACACCATATATTTT. Translating it yields CASHRGEDTIYF.